The 22 T cell receptor beta chains in this list originate from one sample, sequenced in a study of T cell responses to AZD1222 COVID-19 vaccine. Sequenced by immunoSEQ multiplex PCR; TCRdb stores in-frame clones only, minus some. The table shows more than 110,000 clones, with around 93% occurring only once. The sequenced sample was peripheral blood, obtained 28 days after the second AZD1222 dose. All receptors derive from an adult who received the AZD1222 COVID-19 vaccine.

The chain recombines TRBV27 with TRBJ2-7; the D gene is possibly TRBD1 (5 bases). Trimming left V 1 base short and J 4 bases short, with 8 bases between. From germline, CDR1 is MNHEY and CDR2 SMNVEV (reference sequence). CDR3 length: 13 amino acids. This CDR3 reads CASSLLSGYEQYF. The CDR3 DNA reads TGTGCCAGCAGTTTATTGTCAGGGTACGAGCAGTACTTC.

The count of this clone is one. The chain is built from TRBV27 and TRBJ2-1, with 7 bases matching TRBD2. The V segment lost 6 bases and the J segment 8 bases; nucleotides outside the gene matches: 16. Per germline, CDR1 MNHEY and CDR2 SMNVEV (reference sequence). This CDR3 is 16 amino acids long. CDR3 region: CASRNKSSTSRHEQFF. CDR3 DNA: TGTGCCAGCAGAAACAAATCCTCGACTAGCCGCCATGAGCAGTTCTTC.

V is TRBV5-1 and J is TRBJ2-3; 11 bases map to TRBD2. CDR1 is SGHRS and CDR2 is YFSETQ in the germline V gene. The CDR3 is 15 residues long. Trimming removed 3 bases from V and 4 bases from J; junction bases left unmatched: 4. The CDR3 nucleotides read TGCGCCAGCAGCTCTACTAGCGGGAGCCCAGATACGCAGTATTTT. Protein sequence: CASSSTSGSPDTQYF.

The V gene is TRBV4-2, the J gene TRBJ1-2; 8 bases map to TRBD1. Unmatched junction bases numbered 12, after V lost 1 base and J lost 8 bases. Germline CDR1 reads LGHNA; CDR2 reads YNFKEQ. CDR3 size: 16 residues. CDR3 region: CASSQGWVGQGRGYTF. In DNA, the CDR3 is TGTGCCAGCAGCCAAGGTTGGGTCGGACAGGGTAGAGGCTACACCTTC.

The count of this clone is one. This sequence joins TRBV5-1 and TRBJ2-3; TRBD2 might be the D (5 bases). Trimming removed 4 bases from V and 3 bases from J, with 9 bases in between. This CDR3 contains 13 residues. Germline CDR1 SGHRS, CDR2 YFSETQ. CDR3 nucleotides: TGCGCCAGCAGCACCACTAGGACAGATACGCAGTATTTT. Encoded protein: CASSTTRTDTQYF.

This chain links TRBV7-2 with TRBJ2-6; D gene ambiguous. The CDR3 runs 15 residues. The germline V gene encodes CDR1 SGHTA and CDR2 FQGNSA. V lost 2 bases to trimming and J lost 0 bases, with 5 bases between them. CDR3 nucleotides: TGTGCCAGCAGCTTATCGAACTCTGGGGCCAACGTCCTGACTTTC. Its protein product is CASSLSNSGANVLTF.

Here the CDR3 DNA reads TGTGCCAGCAGTTACCAGGGTTCCGAGCAGTACTTC. This translates into CASSYQGSEQYF. This chain uses TRBV28 with TRBJ2-7, with D possibly TRBD1 on 5 matching bases. The length of the CDR3 is 12 residues. The V end was cut by 4 bases, the J end by 6 bases, with 10 bases between. From germline, CDR1 is MDHEN and CDR2 SYDVKM. The complete variable domain, with remaining parts taken from reference TRBV28 and TRBJ2-7, reads DVKVTQSSRYLVKRTGEKVFLECVQDMDHENMFWYRQDPGLGLRLIYFSYDVKMKEKGDIPEGYSVSREKKERFSLILESASTNQTSMYLCASSYQGSEQYFGPGTRLTVT.

The chain carries TRBV29-1 and TRBJ2-1, with D perhaps matching TRBD2 (6 bases). V dropped 7 bases and J dropped 6 bases, with 13 bases sitting between them. The CDR3 has 12 amino acids. Looked up from germline, CDR1 is SQVTM and CDR2 is ANQGSEA. CDR3 nucleotides: TGCAGCGGGTGCCGGGACTTCAATGAGCAGTTCTTC. It yields the protein CSGCRDFNEQFF.

The chain links TRBV7-3 to TRBJ2-1; possibly TRBD2 for D (6 bases). Germline V gives CDR1 SGHTA, CDR2 FQGTGA. V was cut by 6 bases and J by 4 bases, with 16 bases left in between. The CDR3 has 15 amino acids. The CDR3 spells CASSRTPTSYNEQFF. The CDR3 DNA is TGTGCCAGCAGTCGAACCCCGACTAGTTACAATGAGCAGTTCTTC.

The chain links TRBV5-1 to TRBJ1-6; 8 bases line up with TRBD1. The ends lost 4 bases at V and 6 bases at J; junction bases unmatched: 9. CDR3 size: 16 residues. The germline CDR1 and CDR2 sequences are SGHRS and YFSETQ. The CDR3 loop reads CASSTGQAPGNSPLHF. The CDR3 region has the DNA TGCGCCAGCAGCACGGGACAGGCCCCGGGTAATTCACCCCTCCACTTT.

The gene calls are TRBV29-1 and TRBJ1-2; no definite D call. The CDR3 is made up of 11 amino acids. V was trimmed by 4 bases and J by 7 bases, leaving 10 bases between them. Germline CDR1 is SQVTM and CDR2 is ANQGSEA. The CDR3 sequence: CSVGQTFGYTF. The DNA for the CDR3 is TGCAGCGTTGGGCAGACATTTGGCTACACCTTC.

CDR3 sequence (DNA): TGTGCCAGCAGTGAATACCGGGGGGATAACTATGGCTACACCTTC. Translated, it gives CASSEYRGDNYGYTF. The chain carries TRBV25-1 and TRBJ1-2; perhaps TRBD1 as D (5 bases). Trimming took 0 bases from V and 1 from J, leaving 9 bases between them. From germline, CDR1 is MGHDK and CDR2 SYGVNS. CDR3 length: 15 residues.

The J gene is TRBJ2-2, the V gene TRBV9, with 9 nucleotides matching TRBD1. Germline values: CDR1 SGDLS, CDR2 YYNGEE. This CDR3 spans 17 amino acids. Trimming cost V 5 bases and J 6 bases; bases outside gene matches: 14. The CDR3 loop is CASSLQGQGRRSGELFF. In DNA, the CDR3 is TGTGCCAGCAGTCTCCAAGGACAGGGGAGGAGGTCCGGGGAGCTGTTTTTT.

This clone was seen more than once but under ten times. The rearrangement joins TRBV10-1 to TRBJ2-1; 13 positions match TRBD2. With V trimmed by 4 bases and J by 8 bases, 11 bases remained unmatched. Germline V gene sequence: CDR1 WNHNN, CDR2 SYGVQD (reference sequence). This CDR3 is 17 amino acids long. Written as DNA, the CDR3 is TGCGCCAGCAGTGGACGCCGAGGGACTAGCGGGATCTATGAGCAGTTCTTC. Translating gives CASSGRRGTSGIYEQFF.

In its sample, this clone was seen once. The chain carries TRBV11-2 and TRBJ1-6; D perhaps matches TRBD1 (5 bases). Germline CDR1 is SGHAT and CDR2 is FQNNGV. This CDR3 is built from 14 residues. Trimming shortened V by 1 base and J by 9 bases, and 10 bases separated the two germline ends. The CDR3 here is CASSLVGGGSPLHF. CDR3 in DNA: TGTGCCAGCAGCTTAGTGGGGGGAGGTTCACCCCTCCACTTT.

The chain combines TRBV7-9 with TRBJ1-1, with D maybe TRBD1 (6 bases). V was pared by 5 bases and J by 1 base, with 14 bases between. This CDR3 comprises 15 residues. The germline CDR1 and CDR2 sequences are SEHNR and FQNEAQ (reference sequence). For the CDR3, the DNA is TGTGCCAGCAGCCCCCGACAGGCCCCGAACACTGAAGCTTTCTTT. Residues: CASSPRQAPNTEAFF.

This chain joins TRBV5-4 and TRBJ2-2; 9 bases align to TRBD2. V lost 0 bases to trimming and J lost 5 bases; unmatched junction nucleotides: 2. From germline, CDR1 is SGHNT and CDR2 YYREEE (reference sequence). CDR3 length: 15 amino acids. The chain's CDR3 is CASSLAAGGTGELFF. CDR3 DNA: TGTGCCAGCAGCTTGGCCGCGGGAGGGACCGGGGAGCTGTTTTTT.

The J gene is TRBJ2-3, the V gene TRBV29-1; either TRBD1 or TRBD2 may fit D (5 bases each). V was clipped by 5 bases and J by 0 bases, with 12 bases between them. The germline V gene encodes CDR1 SQVTM and CDR2 ANQGSEA. This CDR3 comprises 14 residues. Here the CDR3 reads CSVRWGFSTDTQYF. In nucleotides, the CDR3 is TGCAGCGTTAGGTGGGGGTTTAGCACAGATACGCAGTATTTT.

This chain joins TRBV10-3 and TRBJ2-3, with TRBD2 matching over 11 bases. CDR3 length: 16 amino acids. CDR1 and CDR2 from the germline V gene are ENHRY and SYGVKD. Trimming took 7 bases from V and 7 from J; bases not matched to a gene: 13. The CDR3 region is CAITEGIAGGPNTQYF. The CDR3 DNA reads as TGTGCCATCACCGAGGGGATAGCGGGAGGGCCAAATACGCAGTATTTT.

The genes are TRBV7-9 and TRBJ1-2, with D possibly matching TRBD1 (5 bases). Trimming cost V 1 base and J 6 bases, with 15 bases left between them. This CDR3 has 15 amino acids. Germline V gene lookup returns CDR1 SEHNR and CDR2 FQNEAQ (reference sequence). The CDR3 here is CASSLVRGQGDGYTF. DNA for the CDR3: TGTGCCAGCAGCTTAGTGAGGGGCCAGGGAGATGGCTACACCTTC. The whole variable domain, remainder taken from reference TRBV7-9 and TRBJ1-2, is DTGVSQNPRHKITKRGQNVTFRCDPISEHNRLYWYRQTLGQGPEFLTYFQNEAQLEKSRLLSDRFSAERPKGSFSTLEIQRTEQGDSAMYLCASSLVRGQGDGYTFGSGTRLTVV.

This rearrangement joins TRBV7-9 to TRBJ2-7, with 10 bases matching TRBD1. This CDR3 region has 15 residues. The V and J ends lost 5 bases and 3 bases, in that order; junction bases with no gene match: 7. CDR1 SEHNR and CDR2 FQNEAQ come from the germline V gene (reference sequence). Written as DNA, the CDR3 is TGTGCCAGCAGCCCCCCGGGACAGGGGAACTACGAGCAGTACTTC. Protein sequence: CASSPPGQGNYEQYF.

The rearrangement uses TRBV6-6 and TRBJ1-5; 11 nucleotides align to TRBD1. Germline V gives CDR1 MNHNY, CDR2 SVGAGI (reference sequence). Trimming took 5 bases from V and 2 from J; bases not matched to a gene: 8. This CDR3 is built from 17 residues. CDR3 protein: CASSRGTGGSRNQPQHF. The DNA of the CDR3 is TGTGCCAGCAGTCGTGGGACAGGGGGATCTCGCAATCAGCCCCAGCATTTT.